This T cell receptor (beta chain) was identified during a study of read filtering for tumor transcriptome and immune sequencing. This library used roughly 0.4 ug RNA and molecular barcoded adaptors spanning alpha/delta and beta/gamma chains. TCRdb used MiXCR to reprocess the reads, holding one entry per CDR3 protein. This sample yields 25,000 to 35,000 distinct CDR3 sequences, of which about 18% are seen a single time; around 15% belongs to the top ten. General observations from the study: In IR-seq, single-read clonotypes were about 80% of clonotypes but about 3.5% of reads.

The CDR3 loop spans 16 amino acids. V lost 5 bases, J lost 6 bases, and 18 bases lay in between. CDR1 is KGHDR and CDR2 is SFDVKD in the germline V gene. This clonotype appeared a single time. The antigen is not known. The specimen was a population of CD138-negative cells sorted from bone marrow. V usage is TRBV24-1 and J usage is TRBJ2-2, with D perhaps matching TRBD1 (5 bases). This TCR was sampled from a donor at least 40 years old with multiple myeloma. The CDR3 spells CATSGGLDTNAGELFF. The CDR3 region has the DNA TGTGCCACCAGTGGTGGGTTGGACACCAACGCCGGGGAGCTGTTTTTT.